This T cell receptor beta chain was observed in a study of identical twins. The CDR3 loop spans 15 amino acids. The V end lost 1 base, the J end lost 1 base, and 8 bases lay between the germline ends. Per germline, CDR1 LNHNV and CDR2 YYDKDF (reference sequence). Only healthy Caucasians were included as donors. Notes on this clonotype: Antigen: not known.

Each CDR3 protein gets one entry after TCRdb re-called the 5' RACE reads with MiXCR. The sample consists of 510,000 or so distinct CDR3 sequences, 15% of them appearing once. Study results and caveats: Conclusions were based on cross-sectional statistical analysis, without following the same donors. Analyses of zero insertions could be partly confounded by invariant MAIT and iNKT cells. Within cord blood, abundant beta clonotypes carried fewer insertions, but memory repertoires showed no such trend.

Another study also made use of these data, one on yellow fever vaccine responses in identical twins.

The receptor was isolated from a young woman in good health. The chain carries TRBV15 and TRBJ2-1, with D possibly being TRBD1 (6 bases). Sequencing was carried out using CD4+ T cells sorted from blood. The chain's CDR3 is CATSRVQGSYNEQFF. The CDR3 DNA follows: TGTGCCACCAGCAGAGTTCAGGGGTCCTACAATGAGCAGTTCTTC.